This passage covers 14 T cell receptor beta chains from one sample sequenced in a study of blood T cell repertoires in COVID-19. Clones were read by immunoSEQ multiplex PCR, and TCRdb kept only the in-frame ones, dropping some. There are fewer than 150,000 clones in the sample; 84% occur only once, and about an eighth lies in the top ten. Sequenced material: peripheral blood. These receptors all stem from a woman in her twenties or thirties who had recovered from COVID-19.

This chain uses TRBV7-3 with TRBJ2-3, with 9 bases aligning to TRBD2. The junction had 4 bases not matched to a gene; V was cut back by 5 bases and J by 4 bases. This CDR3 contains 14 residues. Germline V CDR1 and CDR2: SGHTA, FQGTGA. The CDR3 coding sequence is TGTGCCAGCAGCCGGACTAGCGTTGCAGATACGCAGTATTTT. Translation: CASSRTSVADTQYF.

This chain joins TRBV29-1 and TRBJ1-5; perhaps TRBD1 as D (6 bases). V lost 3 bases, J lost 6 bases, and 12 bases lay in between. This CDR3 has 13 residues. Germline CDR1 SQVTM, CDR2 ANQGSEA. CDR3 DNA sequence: TGCAGCGTTGATGGGGGCTATGGTCAGCCCCAGCATTTT. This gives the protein CSVDGGYGQPQHF.

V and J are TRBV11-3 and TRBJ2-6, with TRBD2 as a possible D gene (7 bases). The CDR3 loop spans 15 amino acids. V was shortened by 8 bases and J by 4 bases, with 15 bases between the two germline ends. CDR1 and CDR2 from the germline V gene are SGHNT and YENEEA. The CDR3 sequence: CASADGGPGANVLTF. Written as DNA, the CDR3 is TGTGCCAGCGCGGACGGGGGGCCAGGGGCCAACGTCCTGACTTTC.

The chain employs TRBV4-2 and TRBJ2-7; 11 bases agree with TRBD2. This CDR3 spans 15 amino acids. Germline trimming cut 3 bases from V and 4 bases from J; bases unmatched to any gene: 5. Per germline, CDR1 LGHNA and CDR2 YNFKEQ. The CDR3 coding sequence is TGTGCCAGCAGCCAGAGACTAGCGGGATCGTACGAGCAGTACTTC. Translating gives CASSQRLAGSYEQYF.

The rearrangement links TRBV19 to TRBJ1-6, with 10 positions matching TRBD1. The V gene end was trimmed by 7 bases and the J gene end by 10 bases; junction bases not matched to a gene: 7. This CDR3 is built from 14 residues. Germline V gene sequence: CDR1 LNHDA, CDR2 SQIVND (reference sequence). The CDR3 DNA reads TGTGCCAGTACCCCGGGACAGGGGTACTCACCCCTCCACTTT. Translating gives CASTPGQGYSPLHF.

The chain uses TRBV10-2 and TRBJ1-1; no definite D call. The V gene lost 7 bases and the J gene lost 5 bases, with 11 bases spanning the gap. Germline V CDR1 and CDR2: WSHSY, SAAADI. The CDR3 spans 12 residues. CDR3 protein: CASMPLSTEAFF. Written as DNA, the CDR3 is TGCGCCAGCATGCCGCTATCAACTGAAGCTTTCTTT.

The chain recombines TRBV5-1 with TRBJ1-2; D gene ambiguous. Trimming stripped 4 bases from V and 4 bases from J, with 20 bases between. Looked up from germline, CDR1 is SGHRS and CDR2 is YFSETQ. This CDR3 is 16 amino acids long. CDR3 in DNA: TGCGCCAGCAGCCGAGACACCATTGTGGATCTCTATGGCTACACCTTC. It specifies CASSRDTIVDLYGYTF.

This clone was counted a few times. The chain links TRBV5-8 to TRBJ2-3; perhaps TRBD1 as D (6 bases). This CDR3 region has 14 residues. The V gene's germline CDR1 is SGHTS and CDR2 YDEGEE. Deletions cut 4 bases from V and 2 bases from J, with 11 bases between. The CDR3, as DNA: TGTGCCAGCAGCGGGGGCCCCTACACAGATACGCAGTATTTT. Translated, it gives CASSGGPYTDTQYF.

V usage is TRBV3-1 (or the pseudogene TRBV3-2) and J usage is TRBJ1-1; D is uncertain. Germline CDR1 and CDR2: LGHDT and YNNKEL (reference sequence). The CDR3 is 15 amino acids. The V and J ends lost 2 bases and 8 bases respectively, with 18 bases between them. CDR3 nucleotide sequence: TGTGCCAGCAGCCAAAATGGAGCAGTTGGAGGAGAAGCTTTCTTT. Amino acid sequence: CASSQNGAVGGEAFF.

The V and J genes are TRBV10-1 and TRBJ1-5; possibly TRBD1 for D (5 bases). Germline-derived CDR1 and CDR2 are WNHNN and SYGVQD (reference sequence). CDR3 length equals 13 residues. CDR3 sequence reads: CAIRAKSYQPQHF. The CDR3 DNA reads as TGCGCTATCAGGGCCAAGAGCTATCAGCCCCAGCATTTT.

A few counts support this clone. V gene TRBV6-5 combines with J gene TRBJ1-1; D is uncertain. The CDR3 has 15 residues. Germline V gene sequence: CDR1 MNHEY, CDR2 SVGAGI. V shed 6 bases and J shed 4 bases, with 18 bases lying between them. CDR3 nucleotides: TGTGCCAGCAGAGTACCCGGGGTTCGGGGCACTGAAGCTTTCTTT. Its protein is CASRVPGVRGTEAFF.

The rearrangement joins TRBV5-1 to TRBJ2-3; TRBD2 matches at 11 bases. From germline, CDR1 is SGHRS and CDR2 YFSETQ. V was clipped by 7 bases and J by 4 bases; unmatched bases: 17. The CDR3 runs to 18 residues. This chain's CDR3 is CASYNPGLAVPSADTQYF. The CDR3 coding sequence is TGCGCCAGCTACAACCCGGGACTAGCGGTACCCAGCGCAGATACGCAGTATTTT.

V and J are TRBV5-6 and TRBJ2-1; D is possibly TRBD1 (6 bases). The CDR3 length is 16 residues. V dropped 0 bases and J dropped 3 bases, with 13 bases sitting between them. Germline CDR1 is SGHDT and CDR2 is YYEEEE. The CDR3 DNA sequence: TGTGCCAGCAGCTTGGCTACAGGGTTAGACTACAATGAGCAGTTCTTC. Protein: CASSLATGLDYNEQFF.

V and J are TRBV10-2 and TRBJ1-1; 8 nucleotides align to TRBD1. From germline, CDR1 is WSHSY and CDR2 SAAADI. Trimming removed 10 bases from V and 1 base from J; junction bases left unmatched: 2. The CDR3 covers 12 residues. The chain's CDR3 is CATGTGNTEAFF. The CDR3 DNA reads TGCGCCACCGGGACAGGGAACACTGAAGCTTTCTTT.